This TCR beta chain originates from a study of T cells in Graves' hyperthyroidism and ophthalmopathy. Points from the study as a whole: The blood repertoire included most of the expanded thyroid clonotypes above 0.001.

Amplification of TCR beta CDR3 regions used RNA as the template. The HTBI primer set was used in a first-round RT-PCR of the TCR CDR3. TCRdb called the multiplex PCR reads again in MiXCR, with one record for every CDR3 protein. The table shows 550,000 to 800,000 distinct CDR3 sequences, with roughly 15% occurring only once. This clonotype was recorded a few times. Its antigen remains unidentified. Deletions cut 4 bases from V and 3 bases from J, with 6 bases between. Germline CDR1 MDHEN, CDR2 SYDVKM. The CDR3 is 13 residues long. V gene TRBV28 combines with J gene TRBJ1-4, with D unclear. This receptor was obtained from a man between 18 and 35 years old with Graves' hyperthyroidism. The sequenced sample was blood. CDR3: CASSWSANEKLFF. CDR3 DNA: TGTGCCAGCAGTTGGTCGGCTAATGAAAAACTGTTTTTT. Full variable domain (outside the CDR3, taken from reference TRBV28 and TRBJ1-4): DVKVTQSSRYLVKRTGEKVFLECVQDMDHENMFWYRQDPGLGLRLIYFSYDVKMKEKGDIPEGYSVSREKKERFSLILESASTNQTSMYLCASSWSANEKLFFGSGTQLSVL.